This TCR beta chain was recovered during a study of blood T cell repertoires in COVID-19. About the research overall: Samples representing acute and convalescent COVID-19 were sourced from the United States, Italy and Spain. In each case, the material was cDNA or gDNA derived from T cells, B-cell-depleted T cells, or PBMCs.

The table lists this clone with a few counts. While infection was still active, Seattle patients were enrolled and then followed longitudinally. V was trimmed by 5 bases and J by 1 base, leaving 11 bases between them. The CDR3 totals 14 residues. Germline assignment: CDR1 MNHNY and CDR2 SVGAGI (reference sequence). Under the authors' procedure: The authors estimated nucleated cell counts from reference gene primer amplification. Method: immunoSEQ multiplex PCR; TCRdb's copy keeps in-frame clones and lacks some. V, J and clone size are taken as reported in that table, and D and trimming were inferred from the DNA itself. The repertoire holds 200,000 to 250,000 clones, with 82% as singletons.

The sequence came from a woman in her 70s with COVID-19, enrolled during active disease. The chain couples TRBV6-6 to TRBJ1-1; D gene unclear. Sequencing was carried out using peripheral blood. In DNA, the CDR3 is TGTGCCAGCAGTATCAGTAGAGGGAACACTGAAGCTTTCTTT. Its protein product is CASSISRGNTEAFF.